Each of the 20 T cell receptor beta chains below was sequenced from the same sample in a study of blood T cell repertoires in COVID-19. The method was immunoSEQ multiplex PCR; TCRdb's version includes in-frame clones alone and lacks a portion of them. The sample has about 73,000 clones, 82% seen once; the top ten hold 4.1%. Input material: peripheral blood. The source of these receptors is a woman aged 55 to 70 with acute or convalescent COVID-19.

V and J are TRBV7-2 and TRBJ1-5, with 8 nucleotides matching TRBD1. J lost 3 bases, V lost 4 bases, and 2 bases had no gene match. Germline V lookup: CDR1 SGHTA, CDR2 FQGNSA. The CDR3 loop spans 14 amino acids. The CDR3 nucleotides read TGTGCCAGCAGCTCAGGGGGCTACAATCAGCCCCAGCATTTT. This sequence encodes CASSSGGYNQPQHF.

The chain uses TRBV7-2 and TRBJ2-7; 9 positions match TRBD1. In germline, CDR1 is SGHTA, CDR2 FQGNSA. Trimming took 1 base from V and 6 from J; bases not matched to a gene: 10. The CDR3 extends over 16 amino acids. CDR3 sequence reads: CASSLVGTGRLLEQYF. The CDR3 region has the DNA TGTGCCAGCAGCTTAGTTGGGACAGGGAGGCTCCTCGAGCAGTACTTC. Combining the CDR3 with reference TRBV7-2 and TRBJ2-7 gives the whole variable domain GAGVSQSPSNKVTEKGKDVELRCDPISGHTALYWYRQSLGQGLEFLIYFQGNSAPDKSGLPSDRFSAERTGGSVSTLTIQRTQQEDSAVYLCASSLVGTGRLLEQYFGPGTRLTVT.

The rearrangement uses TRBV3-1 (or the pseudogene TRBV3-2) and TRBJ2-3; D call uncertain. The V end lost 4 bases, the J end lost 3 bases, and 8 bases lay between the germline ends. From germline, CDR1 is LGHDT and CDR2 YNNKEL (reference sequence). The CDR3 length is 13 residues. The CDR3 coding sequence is TGTGCCAGCAGCCCCCTATTGACAGATACGCAGTATTTT. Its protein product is CASSPLLTDTQYF.

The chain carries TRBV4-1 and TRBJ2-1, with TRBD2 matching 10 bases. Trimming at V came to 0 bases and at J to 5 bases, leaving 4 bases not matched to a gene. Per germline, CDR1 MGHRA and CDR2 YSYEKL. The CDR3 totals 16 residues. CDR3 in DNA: TGCGCCAGCAGCCAAGATCAGCGGGGGGGCAACAATGAGCAGTTCTTC. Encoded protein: CASSQDQRGGNNEQFF.

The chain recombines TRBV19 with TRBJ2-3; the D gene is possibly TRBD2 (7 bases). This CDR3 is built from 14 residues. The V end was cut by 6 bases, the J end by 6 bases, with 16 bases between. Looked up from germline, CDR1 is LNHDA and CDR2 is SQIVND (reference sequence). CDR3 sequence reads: CASRAGLQGDTQYF. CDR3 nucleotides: TGTGCCAGTAGAGCGGGGTTACAGGGCGATACGCAGTATTTT.

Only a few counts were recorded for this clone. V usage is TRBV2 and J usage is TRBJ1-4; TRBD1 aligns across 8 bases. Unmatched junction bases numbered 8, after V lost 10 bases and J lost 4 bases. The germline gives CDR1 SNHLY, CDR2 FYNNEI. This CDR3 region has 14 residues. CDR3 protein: CAITRTGFNEKLFF. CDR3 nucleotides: TGTGCCATCACGAGGACAGGGTTTAATGAAAAACTGTTTTTT. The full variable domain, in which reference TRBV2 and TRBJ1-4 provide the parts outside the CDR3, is EPEVTQTPSHQVTQMGQEVILRCVPISNHLYFYWYRQILGQKVEFLVSFYNNEISEKSEIFDDQFSVERPDGSNFTLKIRSTKLEDSAMYFCAITRTGFNEKLFFGSGTQLSVL.

The CDR3: CASSRGEKGKLFF. The CDR3 DNA is TGTGCCAGCAGCAGGGGAGAAAAAGGAAAACTGTTTTTT. The chain joins TRBV25-1 to TRBJ1-4, with D tentatively TRBD1 (6 bases). Germline values: CDR1 MGHDK, CDR2 SYGVNS. This CDR3 is built from 13 residues. Deletions cut 6 bases from V and 10 bases from J, with 15 bases between.

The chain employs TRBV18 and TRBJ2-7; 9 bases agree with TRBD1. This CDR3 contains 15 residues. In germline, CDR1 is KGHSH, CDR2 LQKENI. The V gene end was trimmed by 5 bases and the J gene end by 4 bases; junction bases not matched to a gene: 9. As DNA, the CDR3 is TGTGCCAGCTCATCTTCCCCGGGACAGGGATACGAGCAGTACTTC. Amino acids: CASSSSPGQGYEQYF.

The CDR3 DNA sequence: TGTGCCAGCAGCTTTGGAGGGCGGGACACCGGGGAGCTGTTTTTT. Its protein is CASSFGGRDTGELFF. This chain links TRBV5-6 with TRBJ2-2; the D gene is possibly TRBD2 (6 bases). Germline assignment: CDR1 SGHDT and CDR2 YYEEEE. Trimming left V 2 bases short and J 3 bases short, with 11 bases between. The length of the CDR3 is 15 residues.

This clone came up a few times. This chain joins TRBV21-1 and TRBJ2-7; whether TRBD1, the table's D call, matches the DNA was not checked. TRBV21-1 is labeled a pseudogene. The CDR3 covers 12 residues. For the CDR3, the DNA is TGTGCCAGCAGCAAATTTGTCAACGAGCAGTACTTC. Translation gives CASSKFVNEQYF.

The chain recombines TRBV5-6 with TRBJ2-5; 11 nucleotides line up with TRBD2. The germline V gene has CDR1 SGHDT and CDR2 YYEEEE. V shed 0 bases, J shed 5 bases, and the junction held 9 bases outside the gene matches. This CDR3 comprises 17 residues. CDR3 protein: CASSLEGSGGAWETQYF. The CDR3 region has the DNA TGTGCCAGCAGCTTGGAGGGTAGCGGGGGGGCCTGGGAGACCCAGTACTTC.

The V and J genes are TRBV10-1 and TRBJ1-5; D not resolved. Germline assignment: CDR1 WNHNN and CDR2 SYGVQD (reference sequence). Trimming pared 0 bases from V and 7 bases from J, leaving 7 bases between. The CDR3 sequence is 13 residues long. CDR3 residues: CASSESGDQPQHF. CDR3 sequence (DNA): TGCGCCAGCAGTGAGTCGGGAGACCAGCCCCAGCATTTT.

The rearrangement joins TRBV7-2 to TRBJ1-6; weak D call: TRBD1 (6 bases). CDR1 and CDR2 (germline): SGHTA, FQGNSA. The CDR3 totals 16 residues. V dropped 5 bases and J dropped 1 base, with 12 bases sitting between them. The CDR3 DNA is TGTGCCAGCAGCAAAAGGGGGGGTTCCTATAATTCACCCCTCCACTTT. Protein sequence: CASSKRGGSYNSPLHF.

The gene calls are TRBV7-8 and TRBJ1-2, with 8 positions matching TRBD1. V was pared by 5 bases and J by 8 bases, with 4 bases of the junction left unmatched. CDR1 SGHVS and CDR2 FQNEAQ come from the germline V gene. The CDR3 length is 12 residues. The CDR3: CASSRGQGGYTF. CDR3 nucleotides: TGTGCCAGCAGCCGCGGACAGGGCGGCTACACCTTC.

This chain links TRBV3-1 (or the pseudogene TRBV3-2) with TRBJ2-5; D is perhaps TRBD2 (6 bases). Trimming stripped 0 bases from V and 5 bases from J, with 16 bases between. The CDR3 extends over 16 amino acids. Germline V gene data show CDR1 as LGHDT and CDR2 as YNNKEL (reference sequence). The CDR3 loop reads CASSQDPSAGYETQYF. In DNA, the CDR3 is TGTGCCAGCAGCCAAGATCCTAGCGCAGGGTATGAGACCCAGTACTTC.

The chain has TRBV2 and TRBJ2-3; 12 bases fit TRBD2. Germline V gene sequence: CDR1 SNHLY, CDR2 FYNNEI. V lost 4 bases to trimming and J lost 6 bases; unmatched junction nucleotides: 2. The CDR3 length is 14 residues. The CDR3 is CASSGTSGMDTQYF. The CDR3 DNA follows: TGTGCCAGCAGTGGGACTAGCGGGATGGATACGCAGTATTTT.

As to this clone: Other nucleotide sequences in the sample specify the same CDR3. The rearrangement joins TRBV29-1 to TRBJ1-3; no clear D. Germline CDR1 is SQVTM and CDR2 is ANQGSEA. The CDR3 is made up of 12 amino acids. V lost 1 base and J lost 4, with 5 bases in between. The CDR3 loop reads CSVEGQGNTIYF. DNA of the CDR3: TGCAGCGTTGAAGGCCAGGGAAACACCATATATTTT.

CDR3 bases: TGTGCCAGCAGGCAGTTTGGCCAAGAGACCCAGTACTTC. The encoded protein is CASRQFGQETQYF. The chain couples TRBV27 to TRBJ2-5, with no clear D. Trimming removed 6 bases from V and 1 base from J, with 9 bases in between. The CDR3 is 13 residues long. CDR1 MNHEY and CDR2 SMNVEV come from the germline V gene (reference sequence).

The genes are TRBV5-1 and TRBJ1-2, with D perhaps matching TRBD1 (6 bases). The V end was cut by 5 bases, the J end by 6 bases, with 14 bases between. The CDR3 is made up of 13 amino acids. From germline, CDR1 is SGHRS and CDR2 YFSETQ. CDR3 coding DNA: TGCGCCAGCAGAAGAACAGGGTATGATGGCTACACCTTC. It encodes CASRRTGYDGYTF.

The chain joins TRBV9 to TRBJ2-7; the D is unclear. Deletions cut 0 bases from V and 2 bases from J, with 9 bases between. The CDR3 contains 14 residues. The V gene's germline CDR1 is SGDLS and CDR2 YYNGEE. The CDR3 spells CASSVGPDTYEQYF. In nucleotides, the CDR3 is TGTGCCAGCAGCGTAGGTCCAGACACCTACGAGCAGTACTTC. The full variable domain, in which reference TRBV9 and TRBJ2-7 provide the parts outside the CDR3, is DSGVTQTPKHLITATGQRVTLRCSPRSGDLSVYWYQQSLDQGLQFLIQYYNGEERAKGNILERFSAQQFPDLHSELNLSSLELGDSALYFCASSVGPDTYEQYFGPGTRLTVT.